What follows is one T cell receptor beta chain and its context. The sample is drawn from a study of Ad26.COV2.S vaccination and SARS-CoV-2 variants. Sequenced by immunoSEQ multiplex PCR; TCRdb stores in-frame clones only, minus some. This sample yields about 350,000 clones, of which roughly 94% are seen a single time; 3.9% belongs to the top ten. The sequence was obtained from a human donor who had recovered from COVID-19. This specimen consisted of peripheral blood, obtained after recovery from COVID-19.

For the CDR3, the DNA is TGTGCCAGCTCAATACAGGGAGGACAGCCCCAGCATTTT. As protein: CASSIQGGQPQHF. The genes are TRBV18 and TRBJ1-5, with D tentatively TRBD1 (6 bases). There are 13 residues in the CDR3. The germline V and J ends were trimmed by 5 bases and 7 bases, with 12 bases remaining between them. Germline CDR1 reads KGHSH; CDR2 reads LQKENI. Looking up the rest from reference TRBV18 and TRBJ1-5 gives the full variable domain: NAGVMQNPRHLVRRRGQEARLRCSPMKGHSHVYWYRQLPEEGLKFMVYLQKENIIDESGMPKERFSAEFPKEGPSILRIQQVVRGDSAAYFCASSIQGGQPQHFGDGTRLSIL.